This T cell receptor beta chain came from a study of cytomegalovirus exposure and HLA in healthy donors. The study ran its PCR with 60 Vbeta and 13 Jbeta primers. TCRdb's copy holds only in-frame clones and misses some; the assay was immunoSEQ multiplex PCR. The data hold some 190,000 clones, with about 83% observed a single time. The specimen was PBMCs. This TCR was recovered from a man aged 35-49 years in good health and CMV-seropositive.

CDR3 nucleotides: TGTGCCAGCAGCTTGGGACTCGAAGGGACCCAGTACTTC. Protein product: CASSLGLEGTQYF. The chain couples TRBV5-8 to TRBJ2-5; D unresolved. This CDR3 spans 13 amino acids. Trimming stripped 0 bases from V and 7 bases from J, with 10 bases between. The germline V gene encodes CDR1 SGHTS and CDR2 YDEGEE.